The entry below gives a single T cell receptor (beta chain) sequence along with its context. Under the authors' procedure: Scientists estimated how many nucleated cells there were by amplifying reference gene primers. The table came from immunoSEQ multiplex PCR; TCRdb's copy has only in-frame clones and leaves some out. That table gives V, J and clone size, and the DNA gave D and trimming. The sample has 380,000 or so clones; 88% are singletons. This sample is part of a study of blood T cell repertoires in COVID-19. The overall study: Sites across the United States, Italy and Spain contributed samples from acute and convalescent COVID-19.

This clonotype was obtained from a woman aged 40 to 55 with acute COVID-19. The sequenced material came from PBMCs or T cells enriched from blood (not recorded which).

The CDR3 protein is CASSTSRDNSYEQYF. The CDR3 DNA reads TGTGCCAGCAGTACCTCCCGGGACAACTCCTACGAGCAGTACTTC. V usage is TRBV27 and J usage is TRBJ2-7, with a weak D call TRBD1 (6 bases). The germline gives CDR1 MNHEY, CDR2 SMNVEV (reference sequence). This CDR3 comprises 15 residues. Trimming removed 5 bases from V and 0 bases from J, with 14 bases in between.